A single sample gave rise to the 11 T cell receptor beta chains below, sequenced in a study of blood T cells in healthy people across ages. For the second PCR, which ran for about 7 to 11 cycles, a sample-barcoded 5' primer and a J-beta primer mix were used. MiXCR was run by TCRdb on the 5' RACE reads, yielding one entry per CDR3 protein. The sample has about 570,000 distinct CDR3 sequences, roughly 29% seen once. The sample was blood. The receptors derive from a woman in her seventies in good health.

The CDR3, as DNA: TGCGCCAGCAGCCCCGCCGGGGCTGTGAACACTGAAGCTTTCTTT. It yields the protein CASSPAGAVNTEAFF. This chain uses TRBV4-1 with TRBJ1-1, with D tentatively TRBD1 (5 bases). The germline CDR1 and CDR2 sequences are MGHRA and YSYEKL. V was shortened by 4 bases and J by 0 bases, with 12 bases between the two germline ends. The CDR3 consists of 15 residues.

The chain uses TRBV7-9 and TRBJ2-5; D may be TRBD2 (6 bases). The CDR3 loop spans 14 amino acids. V was pared by 2 bases and J by 7 bases, with 14 bases between. Germline V gene lookup returns CDR1 SEHNR and CDR2 FQNEAQ (reference sequence). The CDR3 DNA reads TGTGCCAGCAGCTTATTGAGGGAGGCGCGGACCCAGTACTTC. This encodes CASSLLREARTQYF.

The sample holds a few counts of this clonotype. The chain carries TRBV20-1 and TRBJ2-3, with 9 nucleotides matching TRBD1. V lost 2 bases and J lost 1; bases outside the gene matches: 4. This CDR3 comprises 15 residues. Germline V gene lookup returns CDR1 DFQATT and CDR2 SNEGSKA (reference sequence). The CDR3 sequence is CSARPGTGRTDTQYF. The CDR3 region has the DNA TGCAGTGCTAGACCCGGGACAGGGCGCACAGATACGCAGTATTTT.

The V gene is TRBV6-2 or TRBV6-3, the J gene TRBJ2-3, with 10 bases identical to TRBD1. Germline CDR1 reads MNHEY; CDR2 reads SVGEGT. Unmatched junction bases numbered 7, after V lost 11 bases and J lost 2 bases. This CDR3 has 14 residues. The CDR3 bases are TGTGCCTGCTGGGACAGGGGCGACACAGATACGCAGTATTTT. Its translation: CACWDRGDTDTQYF.

This chain joins TRBV9 and TRBJ1-4, with D hard to call. Germline V gives CDR1 SGDLS, CDR2 YYNGEE. V lost 4 bases and J 3 bases, leaving 16 bases between the germline ends. The CDR3 length is 16 residues. The DNA for the CDR3 is TGTGCCAGCAGCCCCACCTCCCTTGGGTCTAATGAAAAACTGTTTTTT. Amino acid sequence: CASSPTSLGSNEKLFF.

The V call is TRBV7-2, the J call TRBJ2-7, with 8 bases lining up with TRBD1. With V trimmed by 8 bases and J by 1 base, 7 bases remained unmatched. CDR3 size: 14 residues. CDR1 SGHTA and CDR2 FQGNSA come from the germline V gene. The CDR3 DNA is TGTGCCAGCGGGCGACAGGGGTTATCCTACGAGCAGTACTTC. Translated, it gives CASGRQGLSYEQYF.

This clonotype came up many times. The chain uses TRBV2 and TRBJ2-5, with D tentatively TRBD2 (6 bases). This CDR3 is 14 amino acids long. V lost 5 bases, J lost 2 bases, and 12 bases lay in between. Looked up from germline, CDR1 is SNHLY and CDR2 is FYNNEI. CDR3 coding DNA: TGTGCCAGCAGTCGGGCACTAGCTCAAGAGACCCAGTACTTC. It translates to CASSRALAQETQYF.

The chain employs TRBV5-1 and TRBJ2-1, with TRBD2 identical over 11 bases. The tail of the sequence fits TRBJ2-5 better, so the J call may be wrong. This CDR3 comprises 16 residues. CDR1 is SGHRS, CDR2 YFSETQ, per germline. The DNA for the CDR3 is TGCGCCAGCAGCTATTCTAGCGGGGGGATCCAAGAGACCCAGTACTTC. Translated, it gives CASSYSSGGIQETQYF.

This clonotype was found many times. Germline is not matched at one junction end, which may reflect a read error. The V and J genes are TRBV7-3 and TRBJ1-2; a weak D match, TRBD1 (5 bases). Per germline, CDR1 SGHTA and CDR2 FQGTGA. There are 14 residues in the CDR3. The CDR3: CASSLTSAGDGYTF. The CDR3 DNA reads as TGTGCCAGCAGCTTAACGTCGGCGGGGGATGGGTACACCTTC. Together with reference TRBV7-3 and TRBJ1-2, the CDR3 gives the full variable domain: GAGVSQTPSNKVTEKGKYVELRCDPISGHTALYWYRQSLGQGPEFLIYFQGTGAADDSGLPNDRFFAVRPEGSVSTLKIQRTERGDSAVYLCASSLTSAGDGYTFGSGTRLTVV.

This chain connects TRBV7-2 to TRBJ2-5, with 7 bases aligning to TRBD1. Losses at the gene ends were 5 bases for V and 7 bases for J; bases not matched to a gene: 13. Germline CDR1 reads SGHTA; CDR2 reads FQGNSA. The CDR3 sequence is 15 residues long. The CDR3 bases are TGTGCCAGCAGCGCGGGCGACAGGGCGTATGGGACCCAGTACTTC. Translated, it gives CASSAGDRAYGTQYF. Based on the CDR3 plus reference TRBV7-2 and TRBJ2-5, the full variable domain is GAGVSQSPSNKVTEKGKDVELRCDPISGHTALYWYRQSLGQGLEFLIYFQGNSAPDKSGLPSDRFSAERTGGSVSTLTIQRTQQEDSAVYLCASSAGDRAYGTQYFGPGTRLLVL.

The genes are TRBV20-1 and TRBJ1-2; no definite D call. CDR1 is DFQATT, CDR2 SNEGSKA, per germline (reference sequence). Trimming removed 0 bases at V and 4 bases at J, with 6 bases between. The CDR3 length is 12 residues. This CDR3 reads CSARDNGYGYTF. DNA for the CDR3: TGCAGTGCTAGAGATAACGGCTATGGCTACACCTTC.